This T cell receptor (beta chain) is drawn from a study of CD8+ T cells in alopecia areata. General study findings and limits: Many expanded lesional clones stayed in scalp and blood while on tofacitinib. Between patients, shared TCR sequences were less clear than in mice. This was possibly due in part to HLA diversity in the patient population. Lesional tissue from the scalp (especially in alopecia totalis/universalis) showed higher clonality than normal scalp.

Reverse transcribed after extraction, RNA yielded cDNA as the sequencing template. Method: immunoSEQ multiplex PCR; TCRdb's copy keeps in-frame clones and lacks some. Of more than 100,000 clones in the sample, more than 75% are singletons; the top ten hold approximately 10%. The treatment denotes: oral pan-JAK inhibitor, 5-10 mg twice daily. The CDR3 totals 14 residues. Trimming took off 0 bases at V and 6 bases at J, with 15 bases between the two ends. CDR1 and CDR2 from the germline V gene are SQVTM and ANQGSEA. On this clone itself: The antigen remains undetermined.

Here the sequenced sample was CD8+ T cells sorted from blood, taken at week 34, from a patient treated with tofacitinib. The sequence was collected from a human donor with alopecia areata. The V call is TRBV29-1, the J call TRBJ2-7, with D unclear. CDR3 DNA: TGCAGCGTTGAAGATGTTAGGGAACGCGGCGAGCAGTACTTC. This gives the protein CSVEDVRERGEQYF.